These 28 T cell receptor beta chains originate from one sample sequenced in a study of tumor-infiltrating lymphocytes in oesophageal squamous cell carcinoma. One entry per CDR3 protein, called by TCRdb with MiXCR from the PCR reads. The sample contains some 15,000 distinct CDR3 sequences, about 50% of which appear only once. What was sequenced was blood. Receptors originate from a male donor with esophageal squamous cell carcinoma.

The chain carries TRBV28 and TRBJ2-7, with TRBD1 identical over 7 bases. CDR3 length equals 13 residues. Germline V CDR1 and CDR2: MDHEN, SYDVKM. V shed 6 bases and J 3 bases; nucleotides not matched to a gene: 5. CDR3 protein: CASRGQSRYEQYF. CDR3 DNA sequence: TGTGCCAGCAGGGGACAGTCTCGCTACGAGCAGTACTTC.

This rearrangement joins TRBV6-1 to TRBJ2-1; 9 nucleotides agree with TRBD1. The J call may be wrong; the DNA end is better matched by TRBJ2-5. This CDR3 contains 14 residues. Per germline, CDR1 MNHNS and CDR2 SASEGT. CDR3 bases: TGTGCCAGCAATTCCGGGACAGGGTTCTGGACCCAGTACTTC. This codes for CASNSGTGFWTQYF.

The chain recombines TRBV7-9 with TRBJ2-5; D uncertain. The V end was cut by 2 bases, the J end by 1 base, with 11 bases between. Germline V gene data show CDR1 as SEHNR and CDR2 as FQNEAQ (reference sequence). This CDR3 contains 15 residues. The CDR3 DNA follows: TGTGCCAGCAGCTTAAGAGCGTCTGCCCAAGAGACCCAGTACTTC. Translated: CASSLRASAQETQYF.

This chain joins TRBV10-1 and TRBJ2-5; D unclear. The CDR3 totals 13 residues. V lost 0 bases, J lost 11 bases, and 13 bases lay in between. Per the germline V gene, CDR1 is WNHNN and CDR2 is SYGVQD (reference sequence). CDR3 amino acids: CASSESGFGEQYF. CDR3 DNA sequence: TGCGCCAGCAGTGAGTCGGGGTTTGGTGAGCAGTACTTC.

Sample share makes this clonotype medium-sized. CDR3 in DNA: TGTGCCAGCAGTTACTCGATTTTCGGGTCCTCCTACAATGAGCAGTTCTTC. It yields the protein CASSYSIFGSSYNEQFF. The rearrangement links TRBV6-6 to TRBJ2-1, with D unclear. Germline V lookup: CDR1 MNHNY, CDR2 SVGAGI (reference sequence). Trimming left V 0 bases short and J 0 bases short, with 12 bases between. This CDR3 spans 17 amino acids.

This clonotype came up many times. J is TRBJ2-6 and V is TRBV11-2; D uncertain. This CDR3 comprises 15 residues. The germline CDR1 and CDR2 sequences are SGHAT and FQNNGV. Trimming took off 1 base at V and 1 base at J, with 5 bases between the two ends. The CDR3 DNA reads TGTGCCAGCAGCTTAGGGCGTTCTGGGGCCAACGTCCTGACTTTC. This encodes CASSLGRSGANVLTF.

A word on this clonotype: In this CDR3 the conserved last residue, phenylalanine or tryptophan, is missing, so a read error is likely. It is unclear where the CDR3 begins or ends on the DNA, so no DNA is shown, and the CDR3 is as TCRdb lists it. This chain connects TRBV10-2 to TRBJ2-7; the table assigns TRBD1, which was not confirmed against the DNA. Germline V CDR1 and CDR2: WSHSY, SAAADI. The CDR3 is made up of 17 amino acids, end residues included. The CDR3 protein is CASKKQGARGYGYTFGS.

This clonotype was seen repeatedly, ten times or more. The chain couples TRBV11-2 to TRBJ2-5; 8 bases agree with TRBD2. The J call is uncertain, as TRBJ2-7 better fits the DNA end. This CDR3 region has 14 residues. The germline V gene encodes CDR1 SGHAT and CDR2 FQNNGV. The CDR3 nucleotides read TGTGCCAGCAGCCCCAGCGGGAGTCTCTCCGAGCAGTACTTC. Its translation is CASSPSGSLSEQYF.

This CDR3 reads CASSSLLIRPDNEQFF. The CDR3 DNA sequence: TGTGCCAGCAGCAGCCTATTGATACGGCCGGACAATGAGCAGTTCTTC. V usage is TRBV5-6 and J usage is TRBJ2-1; D gene unclear. V lost 4 bases to trimming and J lost 5 bases, with 19 bases between them. This CDR3 contains 16 residues. Germline-derived CDR1 and CDR2 are SGHDT and YYEEEE.

As concerns this clonotype: One end of the junction varies from germline; a read error may be responsible. V is TRBV5-1 and J is TRBJ2-1; TRBD2 agrees at 11 bases. From germline, CDR1 is SGHRS and CDR2 YFSETQ. The CDR3 has 19 amino acids. The CDR3 DNA is TGCGCCAGCAGCTCGACAGGACTAGCGGGTTATAGCTCCTACAATGAGCAGTTCTTT. Protein sequence: CASSSTGLAGYSSYNEQFF.

The chain employs TRBV6-6 and TRBJ2-5, with D maybe TRBD1 (6 bases). This CDR3 has 14 amino acids. Germline lookup yields CDR1 MNHNY and CDR2 SVGAGI (reference sequence). Trimming removed 4 bases from V and 4 bases from J, with 13 bases in between. Written as DNA, the CDR3 is TGTGCCAGCAGTTTATCAGGGGTGGGAGAGACCCAGTACTTC. Translated: CASSLSGVGETQYF.

This clonotype was counted between two and nine times. J is TRBJ2-5 and V is TRBV19, with 7 bases that match TRBD1. Germline CDR1 LNHDA, CDR2 SQIVND (reference sequence). This CDR3 is built from 13 residues. Losses at the gene ends were 5 bases for V and 5 bases for J; bases not matched to a gene: 5. The CDR3 spells CASSQGDGETQYF. In DNA, the CDR3 is TGTGCCAGTAGTCAGGGGGACGGGGAGACCCAGTACTTC.

The gene calls are TRBV5-5 and TRBJ2-7; 8 bases align to TRBD2. The CDR3 is 15 residues long. Germline V gives CDR1 SGHKS, CDR2 YYEKEE (reference sequence). V was pared by 3 bases and J by 1 base, with 6 bases of the junction left unmatched. CDR3 nucleotide sequence: TGTGCCAGCAGCTCGCGACTAGCGCAATCCTACGAGCAGTACTTC. Amino acids: CASSSRLAQSYEQYF.

The chain uses TRBV7-6 and TRBJ2-7, with 9 bases lining up with TRBD1. J was trimmed by 2 bases and V by 4 bases; bases with no gene match: 6. The germline V gene encodes CDR1 SGHVS and CDR2 FNYEAQ. The CDR3 consists of 15 residues. CDR3 in amino acids: CASSYRGQGTYEQYF. CDR3 DNA: TGTGCCAGCAGCTACAGGGGACAGGGTACCTACGAGCAGTACTTC.

By sample share, this clonotype is large. This chain links TRBV7-2 with TRBJ2-1, with 11 bases fitting TRBD2. The CDR3 has 15 amino acids. Germline lookup yields CDR1 SGHTA and CDR2 FQGNSA. The V gene end was trimmed by 3 bases and the J gene end by 7 bases; junction bases not matched to a gene: 5. CDR3: CASSFMTSGINEQFF. CDR3 coding DNA: TGTGCCAGCAGCTTTATGACTAGCGGGATTAATGAGCAGTTCTTC.

Concerning this clonotype itself: A much larger clone lies one base from this, so it may be a read error. The chain carries TRBV12-3 or TRBV12-4 and TRBJ2-5, with 8 nucleotides matching TRBD1. The closer fit of TRBJ2-7 to the DNA end suggests the J call may be wrong. CDR3 size: 15 residues. DNA for the CDR3: TGTGTCAGCAGTTTGACAGGGGTCACCCCCTACGAGCAGTACTTC. This encodes CVSSLTGVTPYEQYF.

This clonotype appeared many times. Here the CDR3 DNA reads TGTGCCAGCACGGCACTAGCGGGATACGAGCAGTACTTC. The encoded protein is CASTALAGYEQYF. The chain couples TRBV6-1 to TRBJ2-7; TRBD2 matches 10 bases. Germline trimming cut 7 bases from V and 4 bases from J; bases unmatched to any gene: 4. This CDR3 has 13 amino acids. Germline-derived CDR1 and CDR2 are MNHNS and SASEGT.

The V call is TRBV12-3 or TRBV12-4, the J call TRBJ2-5; D perhaps matches TRBD2 (5 bases). The CDR3 is 14 amino acids. Trimming took 0 bases from V and 4 from J, leaving 9 bases between them. CDR3 residues: CASSLAGATETQYF. The CDR3 coding sequence is TGTGCCAGCAGTTTAGCGGGAGCCACAGAGACCCAGTACTTC.

This clonotype occurred once. V gene TRBV6-1 combines with J gene TRBJ2-4, with 7 bases that match TRBD1. Germline V gene lookup returns CDR1 MNHNS and CDR2 SASEGT. The CDR3 extends over 16 amino acids. The V and J ends lost 4 bases and 0 bases, in that order; junction bases with no gene match: 6. CDR3 sequence reads: CASSGRDRLAKNIQYF. DNA of the CDR3: TGTGCCAGCAGTGGCCGGGACAGATTAGCCAAAAACATTCAGTACTTC.

This sequence joins TRBV7-2 and TRBJ2-4; D unresolved. The J call is uncertain, as TRBJ2-1 better fits the DNA end. The germline gives CDR1 SGHTA, CDR2 FQGNSA. The CDR3 sequence is 12 residues long. The CDR3 nucleotides read TGTGCCAGCAGCTTACTCCGGAATGAGCAGTTCTTC. It encodes CASSLLRNEQFF.

This chain connects TRBV7-4 to TRBJ2-1; 7 nucleotides match TRBD1. Judging by the DNA end, TRBJ2-7 fits better; the J call may be wrong. This CDR3 is built from 15 residues. In germline, CDR1 is SGHVT, CDR2 SQSDAQ. DNA of the CDR3: TGTGCCAGCAGCGCAGACAGGGCCGTCTCCTACGAGCAGTACTTC. Translation gives CASSADRAVSYEQYF.

The genes are TRBV6-1 and TRBJ2-1; 9 bases fit TRBD2. V lost 5 bases and J lost 5; bases outside the gene matches: 7. The V gene's germline CDR1 is MNHNS and CDR2 SASEGT. The CDR3 extends over 15 amino acids. The CDR3 nucleotides are TGTGCCAGCAGTTCACGGGGACTAGCCCACAATGAGCAGTTCTTC. This gives the protein CASSSRGLAHNEQFF.

V is TRBV7-4 and J is TRBJ1-1; a weak D match, TRBD1 (6 bases). Germline V gene sequence: CDR1 SGHVT, CDR2 SQSDAQ. V dropped 3 bases and J dropped 5 bases, with 13 bases sitting between them. The CDR3 is made up of 14 amino acids. Here the CDR3 reads CASSFLAGETEAFF. Here the CDR3 DNA reads TGTGCCAGCAGCTTTCTGGCAGGGGAAACTGAAGCTTTCTTT.

With regard to this clonotype: A read error may explain this, as a much larger clone is one base away. This rearrangement joins TRBV7-6 to TRBJ2-6; 8 bases fit TRBD1. The J call may be mistaken, given a closer DNA end match to TRBJ2-1. The CDR3 is made up of 13 amino acids. Germline CDR1 SGHVS, CDR2 FNYEAQ. DNA of the CDR3: TGTGCCAGCAGACAGGGGGACCTCAATGAGCAGTTCTTC. Translated, it gives CASRQGDLNEQFF.

This clonotype occurred many times. Germline and junction disagree at one end, which may indicate a read error. The gene calls are TRBV19 and TRBJ2-7; a weak D match, TRBD2 (5 bases). The CDR3 spans 16 residues. Per the germline V gene, CDR1 is LNHDA and CDR2 is SQIVND (reference sequence). In nucleotides, the CDR3 is TGTGCCAGTAGTATAGACTACACGGGGTATAATTCACCCCTCCACTTC. Translation gives CASSIDYTGYNSPLHF.

This clonotype was seen at least ten times. The chain couples TRBV11-2 to TRBJ1-1; 7 nucleotides align to TRBD1. The CDR3 has 14 amino acids. Germline lookup yields CDR1 SGHAT and CDR2 FQNNGV. With 3 bases clipped from V and 4 bases from J, the junction kept 5 bases outside the gene matches. Here the CDR3 DNA reads TGTGCCAGCAGCTTGTCAGGGGGGGGCACTGAAGCTTTCTTT. This encodes CASSLSGGGTEAFF. Filled out from reference TRBV11-2 and TRBJ1-1, the complete variable domain reads EAGVAQSPRYKIIEKRQSVAFWCNPISGHATLYWYQQILGQGPKLLIQFQNNGVVDDSQLPKDRFSAERLKGVDSTLKIQPAKLEDSAVYLCASSLSGGGTEAFFGQGTRLTVV.

This rearrangement joins TRBV7-6 to TRBJ2-7; D tentatively reads TRBD1 or TRBD2 (5 bases each). The better agreement between TRBJ2-1 and the DNA end casts doubt on the J call. CDR3 size: 14 residues. The V gene's germline CDR1 is SGHVS and CDR2 FNYEAQ. CDR3 protein: CASSLSRDPVNQFF. The DNA of the CDR3 is TGTGCCAGCAGCTTAAGCCGGGACCCCGTGAATCAGTTCTTC.

V and J are TRBV11-2 and TRBJ2-3; TRBD1 matches 7 bases. The closer fit of TRBJ2-7 to the DNA end suggests the J call may be wrong. Germline lookup yields CDR1 SGHAT and CDR2 FQNNGV. This CDR3 contains 13 residues. The CDR3 DNA follows: TGTGCCAGCAGGCATACAGGGGTCTACGAGCAGTACTTC. Its translation is CASRHTGVYEQYF.